Presented here are 4 T cell receptor beta chains from one specimen sequenced in a study of T-cell reconstitution after alpha-beta-depleted transplantation in children (dated by TCRdb to the mid-2010s). The library was built by means of PCR. Sequencing relied on an Illumina HiSeq 2500. TCR libraries were prepared with molecular barcoding, using unique molecular identifiers to normalize TCRbeta repertoire quantification. Starting from the raw public reads, TCRdb applied fastp trimming at Q25, assembled clones with MiXCR and retained in-frame beta chains. Entries that share a CDR3 protein sequence are merged under the most common genes and DNA. The sample includes hundreds of thousands of distinct CDR3 sequences, with around 10% observed a single time. Clones ranked in the top ten supply 7% to 9.5% of the sample. This specimen's treatment or condition label, interpreted: allogeneic hematopoietic cell transplantation with graft depleted of TCRalphabeta T cells and CD19 B cells.

The sequencing here drew on PBMCs, taken before TCRalphabeta/CD19-depleted stem cell transplant. The source is a boy in the first two years of life with acute myeloid leukemia, due to receive a stem cell transplant.

This clonotype was observed at least ten times. The chain combines TRBV7-8 with TRBJ2-1, with D tentatively TRBD2 (6 bases). CDR3 length: 15 residues. CDR1 is SGHVS and CDR2 is FQNEAQ in the germline V gene. Trimming left V 1 base short and J 3 bases short, with 10 bases between. CDR3 sequence: CASSLGGGVYNEQFF. CDR3 nucleotides: TGTGCCAGCAGCTTAGGGGGCGGGGTCTACAATGAGCAGTTCTTC.

This clonotype was seen repeatedly, ten times or more. The V gene is TRBV10-3, the J gene TRBJ1-2; 7 bases map to TRBD1. CDR1 and CDR2 (germline): ENHRY, SYGVKD. J was trimmed by 1 base and V by 6 bases; bases with no gene match: 5. The CDR3 runs 14 residues. This chain's CDR3 is CAISPGQINYGYTF. In DNA, the CDR3 is TGTGCCATCAGCCCGGGACAGATTAACTATGGCTACACCTTC.

This clonotype was recorded many times. The V call is TRBV10-3, the J call TRBJ2-6, with a weak D call TRBD1 (5 bases). The CDR3 spans 17 residues. V lost 6 bases and J lost 0, with 15 bases in between. From germline, CDR1 is ENHRY and CDR2 SYGVKD. This chain's CDR3 is CAISEGPTGSGANVLTF. CDR3 coding DNA: TGTGCCATCAGCGAAGGGCCAACAGGCTCTGGGGCCAACGTCCTGACTTTC.

This clonotype showed up many times. The gene calls are TRBV9 and TRBJ1-3; maybe TRBD1 (5 bases). This CDR3 spans 14 amino acids. Trimming shortened V by 4 bases and J by 0 bases, and 8 bases separated the two germline ends. Germline-derived CDR1 and CDR2 are SGDLS and YYNGEE. The CDR3: CASSTDSSGNTIYF. The CDR3 DNA is TGTGCCAGCAGCACAGACAGCTCTGGAAACACCATATATTTT.